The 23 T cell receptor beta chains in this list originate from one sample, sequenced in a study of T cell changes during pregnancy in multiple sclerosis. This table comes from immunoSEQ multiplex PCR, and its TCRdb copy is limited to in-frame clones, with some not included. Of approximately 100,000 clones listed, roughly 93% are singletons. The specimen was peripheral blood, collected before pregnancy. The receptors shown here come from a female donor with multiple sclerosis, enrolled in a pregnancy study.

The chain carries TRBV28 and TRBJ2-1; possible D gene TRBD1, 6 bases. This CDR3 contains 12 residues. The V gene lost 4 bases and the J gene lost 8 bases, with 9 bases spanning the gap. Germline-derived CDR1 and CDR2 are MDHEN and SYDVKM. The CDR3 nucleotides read TGTGCCAGCAGTTCACAGGGCGATGAGCAGTTCTTC. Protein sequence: CASSSQGDEQFF.

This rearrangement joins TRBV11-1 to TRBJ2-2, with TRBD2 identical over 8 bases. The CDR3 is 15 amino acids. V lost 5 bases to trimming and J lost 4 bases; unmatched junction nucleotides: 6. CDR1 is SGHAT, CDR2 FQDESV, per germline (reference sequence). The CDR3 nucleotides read TGTGCCAGCAGCCACAGCGGGAGTCCCACCGGGGAGCTGTTTTTT. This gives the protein CASSHSGSPTGELFF.

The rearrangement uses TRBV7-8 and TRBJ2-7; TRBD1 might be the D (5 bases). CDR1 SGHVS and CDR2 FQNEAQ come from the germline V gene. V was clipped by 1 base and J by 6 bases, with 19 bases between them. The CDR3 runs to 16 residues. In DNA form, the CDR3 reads TGTGCCAGCAGCTTAGGCTACATGGGGCTTGAACGCGAGCAGTACTTC. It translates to CASSLGYMGLEREQYF.

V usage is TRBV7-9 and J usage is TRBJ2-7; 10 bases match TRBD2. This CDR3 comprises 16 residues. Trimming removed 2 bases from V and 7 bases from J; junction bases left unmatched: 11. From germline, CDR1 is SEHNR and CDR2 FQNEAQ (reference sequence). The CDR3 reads CASSLSESGRAHEQYF. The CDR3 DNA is TGTGCCAGCAGCTTAAGTGAGAGCGGGAGGGCCCATGAGCAGTACTTC.

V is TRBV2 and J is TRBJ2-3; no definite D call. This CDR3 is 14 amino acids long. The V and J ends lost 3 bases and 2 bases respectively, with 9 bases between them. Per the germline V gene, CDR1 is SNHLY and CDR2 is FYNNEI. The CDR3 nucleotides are TGTGCCAGCAGTGAGGCCTTATTCACAGATACGCAGTATTTT. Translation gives CASSEALFTDTQYF.

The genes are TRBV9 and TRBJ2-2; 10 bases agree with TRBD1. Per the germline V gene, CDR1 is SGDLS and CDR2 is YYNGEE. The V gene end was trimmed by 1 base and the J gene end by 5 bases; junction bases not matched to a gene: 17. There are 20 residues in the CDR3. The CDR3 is CASSVSLPGQGSGGTGELFF. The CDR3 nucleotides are TGTGCCAGCAGCGTATCGCTGCCGGGACAGGGGTCTGGCGGAACCGGGGAGCTGTTTTTT.

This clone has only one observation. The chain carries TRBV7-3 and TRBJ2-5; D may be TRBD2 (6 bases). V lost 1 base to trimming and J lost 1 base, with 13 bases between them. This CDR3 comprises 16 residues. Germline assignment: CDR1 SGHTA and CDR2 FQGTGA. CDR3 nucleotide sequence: TGTGCCAGCAGCTTAAATTCCGTCGGGAGCCAAGAGACCCAGTACTTC. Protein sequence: CASSLNSVGSQETQYF.

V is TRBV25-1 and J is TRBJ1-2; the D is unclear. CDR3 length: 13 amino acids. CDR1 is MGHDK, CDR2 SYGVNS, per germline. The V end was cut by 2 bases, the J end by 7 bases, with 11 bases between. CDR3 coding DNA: TGTGCCAGCAGTGAAAGCACATGGAGTGGCTACACCTTC. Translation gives CASSESTWSGYTF.

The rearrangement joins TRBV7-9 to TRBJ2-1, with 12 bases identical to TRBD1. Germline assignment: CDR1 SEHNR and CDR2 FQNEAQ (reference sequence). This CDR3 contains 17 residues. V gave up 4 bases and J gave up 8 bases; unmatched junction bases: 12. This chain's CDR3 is CASSSPDPGQGAHEQFF. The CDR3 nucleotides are TGTGCCAGCAGCTCCCCGGACCCGGGACAGGGGGCCCATGAGCAGTTCTTC.

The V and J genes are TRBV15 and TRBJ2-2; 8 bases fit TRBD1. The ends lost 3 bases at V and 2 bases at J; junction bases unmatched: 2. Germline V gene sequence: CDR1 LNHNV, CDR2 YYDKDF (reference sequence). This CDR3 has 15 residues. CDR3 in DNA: TGTGCCACCAGCAGTGGACAGGGAAACACCGGGGAGCTGTTTTTT. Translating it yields CATSSGQGNTGELFF.

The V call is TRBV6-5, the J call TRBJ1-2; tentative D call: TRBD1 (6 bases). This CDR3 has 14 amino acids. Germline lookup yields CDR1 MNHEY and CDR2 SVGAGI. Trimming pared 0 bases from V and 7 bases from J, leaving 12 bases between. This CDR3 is CASSYSTGYLGYTF. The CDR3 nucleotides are TGTGCCAGCAGTTACTCTACAGGGTATCTTGGCTACACCTTC.

Here the CDR3 reads CASRVTTQPYEQYF. DNA of the CDR3: TGCGCCAGCAGGGTTACGACACAACCCTACGAGCAGTACTTC. V gene TRBV10-1 combines with J gene TRBJ2-7; D call uncertain. Germline values: CDR1 WNHNN, CDR2 SYGVQD (reference sequence). This CDR3 is built from 14 residues. The V end lost 6 bases, the J end lost 2 bases, and 14 bases lay between the germline ends.

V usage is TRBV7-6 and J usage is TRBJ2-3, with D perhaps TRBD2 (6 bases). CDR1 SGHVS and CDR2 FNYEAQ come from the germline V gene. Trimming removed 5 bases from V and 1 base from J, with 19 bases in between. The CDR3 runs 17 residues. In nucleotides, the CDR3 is TGTGCCAGCAGCGCTACCGGGACTCTCGGGGGCACAGATACGCAGTATTTT. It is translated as CASSATGTLGGTDTQYF.

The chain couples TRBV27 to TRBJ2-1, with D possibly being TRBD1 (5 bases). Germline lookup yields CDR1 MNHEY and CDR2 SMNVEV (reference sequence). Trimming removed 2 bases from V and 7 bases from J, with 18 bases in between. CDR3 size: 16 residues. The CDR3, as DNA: TGTGCCAGCAGTTTACTAAGGGCGGCAGGGTGGAATGAGCAGTTCTTC. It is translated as CASSLLRAAGWNEQFF.

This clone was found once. The CDR3 sequence: CSVVPANYGYTF. The CDR3 DNA sequence: TGCAGCGTTGTACCAGCGAACTATGGCTACACCTTC. The chain employs TRBV29-1 and TRBJ1-2; D is unresolved. CDR1 and CDR2 (germline): SQVTM, ANQGSEA. Trimming stripped 4 bases from V and 2 bases from J, with 8 bases between. This CDR3 comprises 12 residues.

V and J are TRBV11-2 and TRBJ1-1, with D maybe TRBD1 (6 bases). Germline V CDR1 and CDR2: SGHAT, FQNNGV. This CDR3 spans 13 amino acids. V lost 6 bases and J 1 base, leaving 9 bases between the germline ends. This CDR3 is CASRSGQNTEAFF. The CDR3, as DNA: TGTGCCAGCAGGTCGGGACAGAACACTGAAGCTTTCTTT. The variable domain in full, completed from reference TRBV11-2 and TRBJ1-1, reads EAGVAQSPRYKIIEKRQSVAFWCNPISGHATLYWYQQILGQGPKLLIQFQNNGVVDDSQLPKDRFSAERLKGVDSTLKIQPAKLEDSAVYLCASRSGQNTEAFFGQGTRLTVV.

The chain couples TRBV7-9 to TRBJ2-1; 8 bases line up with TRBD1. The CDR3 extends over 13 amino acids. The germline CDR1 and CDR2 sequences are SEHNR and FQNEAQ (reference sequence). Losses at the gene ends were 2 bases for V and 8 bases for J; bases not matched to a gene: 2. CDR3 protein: CASSLPGGDEQFF. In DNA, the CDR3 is TGTGCCAGCAGCTTACCAGGGGGCGATGAGCAGTTCTTC.

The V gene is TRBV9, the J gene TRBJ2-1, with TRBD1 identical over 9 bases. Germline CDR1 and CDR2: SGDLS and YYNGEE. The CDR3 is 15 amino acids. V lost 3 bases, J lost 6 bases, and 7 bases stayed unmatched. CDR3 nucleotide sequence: TGTGCCAGCAGCGAATCCGGGACAGGGTTCAATGAGCAGTTCTTC. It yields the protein CASSESGTGFNEQFF.

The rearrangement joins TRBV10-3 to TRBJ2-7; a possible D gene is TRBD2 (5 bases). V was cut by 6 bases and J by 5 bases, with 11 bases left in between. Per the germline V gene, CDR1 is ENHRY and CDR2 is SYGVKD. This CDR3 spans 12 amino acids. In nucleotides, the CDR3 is TGTGCCATCAGCGATCCCGGGGACGAGCAGTACTTC. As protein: CAISDPGDEQYF.

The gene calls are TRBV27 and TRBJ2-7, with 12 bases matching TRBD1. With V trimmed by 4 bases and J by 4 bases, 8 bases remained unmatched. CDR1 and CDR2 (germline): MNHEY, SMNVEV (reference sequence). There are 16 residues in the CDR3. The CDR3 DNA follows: TGTGCCAGCAGTTCCCCGGGACAGGGGGCAATATACGAGCAGTACTTC. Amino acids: CASSSPGQGAIYEQYF.

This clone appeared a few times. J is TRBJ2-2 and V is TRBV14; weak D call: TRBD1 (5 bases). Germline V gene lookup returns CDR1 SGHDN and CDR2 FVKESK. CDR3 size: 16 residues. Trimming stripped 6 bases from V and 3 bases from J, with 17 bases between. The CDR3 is CASSLVGRADTGELFF. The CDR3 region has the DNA TGTGCCAGCAGTCTTGTCGGCAGGGCAGACACCGGGGAGCTGTTTTTT.

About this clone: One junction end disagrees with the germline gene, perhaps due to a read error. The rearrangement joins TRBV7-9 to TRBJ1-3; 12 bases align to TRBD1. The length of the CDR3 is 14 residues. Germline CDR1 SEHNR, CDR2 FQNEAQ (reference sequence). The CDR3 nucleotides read TGTGCCAGCAGTGGTGGGACAGGGGGCCCTCCGACCCTTTTT. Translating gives CASSGGTGGPPTLF.

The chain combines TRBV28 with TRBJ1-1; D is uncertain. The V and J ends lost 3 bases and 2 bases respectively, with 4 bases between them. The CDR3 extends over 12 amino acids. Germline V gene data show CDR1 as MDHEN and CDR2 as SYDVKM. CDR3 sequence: CASSFRNTEAFF. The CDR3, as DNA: TGTGCCAGCAGTTTTAGAAACACTGAAGCTTTCTTT.